This T cell receptor beta chain was recovered during a study of T cell responses to AZD1222 COVID-19 vaccine. Study-level findings and limits: Most donors were white British and more were female, and clonal diversity was possibly underestimated. Baseline serology detected seropositivity in only six or seven AZD1222 recipients.

Germline assignment: CDR1 MDHEN and CDR2 SYDVKM. The CDR3 spans 15 residues. V gave up 5 bases and J gave up 3 bases, with 14 bases separating them. Sequencing used immunoSEQ multiplex PCR; TCRdb keeps in-frame clones, though not all of them. The table records under 150,000 clones, approximately 90% of them present only once. Concerning this clone: What it binds is not known.

The sequence was collected from an adult in good health. The sequences come from peripheral blood, collected on day 0 of AZD1222 vaccination. The chain links TRBV28 to TRBJ1-5; tentative D call: TRBD1 (6 bases). Here the CDR3 DNA reads TGTGCCAGCAGTCCCTCGGACAGAAACAATCAGCCCCAGCATTTT. Translation: CASSPSDRNNQPQHF.